This TCR beta chain was captured in a study of spatial heterogeneity in lung cancer. Overall study findings and caveats: Expanded tumor TCRs that were ubiquitous appeared in blood more at resection than follow-up.

Time point specified: sample taken at primary tumor resection. Researchers sequenced whole RNA taken from tumor, nontumor lung or frozen PBMC without sorting. The V and J ends lost 5 bases and 4 bases, in that order; junction bases with no gene match: 12. Germline CDR1 and CDR2: SGHDN and FVKESK. The length of the CDR3 is 16 residues. Every TCR cDNA molecule bore a unique molecular identifier. TCRdb recomputed calls from the 5' RACE reads with MiXCR, one row per CDR3 protein. The sample yields fewer than 45,000 distinct CDR3 sequences, 7% to 7.5% seen once. This clonotype came up many times. Its antigen is unknown.

J is TRBJ2-3 and V is TRBV14; TRBD2 matches at 7 bases. The receptor was isolated from a female donor with early-stage non-small cell lung cancer. The material sequenced was PBMCs, taken at surgery. The CDR3 protein is CASSSQRDAGADTQYF. The CDR3 DNA sequence: TGTGCCAGCAGCTCCCAGCGAGACGCGGGGGCAGATACGCAGTATTTT.